Presented here are 27 T cell receptor beta chains from one specimen sequenced in a study of T cells after yellow fever vaccination. TCRdb recomputed calls from the 5' RACE reads with MiXCR, one row per CDR3 protein. The data show some 320,000 distinct CDR3 sequences, with approximately 11% seen just once and about 3% held by the top ten. The sequencing here drew on CD4+ T cells sorted from PBMCs, taken 45 days after the yellow fever booster vaccination. Every receptor here comes from a man aged 18-30 years who received the YFV17D yellow fever vaccine.

At least ten counts were recorded for this clonotype. The chain has TRBV7-2 and TRBJ2-3; D is ambiguous. Germline CDR1 SGHTA, CDR2 FQGNSA. This CDR3 comprises 14 residues. Between the trimmed V and J ends, which lost 2 bases and 3 bases, there was a span of 9 bases. CDR3 loop: CASSLRARTDTQYF. The CDR3 coding sequence is TGTGCCAGCAGCTTACGGGCTAGGACAGATACGCAGTATTTT.

The chain is built from TRBV5-6 and TRBJ2-5, with 7 bases fitting TRBD2. After removal of 7 bases from V and 0 bases from J, the junction contained 9 bases not matched to a gene. Germline values: CDR1 SGHDT, CDR2 YYEEEE. CDR3 length: 15 residues. The CDR3 protein is CASARGGGYQETQYF. CDR3 in DNA: TGTGCCAGCGCCCGCGGCGGGGGTTACCAAGAGACCCAGTACTTC.

V usage is TRBV15 and J usage is TRBJ2-3; D unresolved. With 3 bases removed from V and 2 bases from J, the gap between germline ends came to 12 bases. CDR1 and CDR2 from the germline V gene are LNHNV and YYDKDF (reference sequence). This CDR3 spans 15 amino acids. CDR3: CATSRRRVTTDTQYF. The DNA of the CDR3 is TGTGCCACCAGCAGGAGAAGGGTGACCACAGATACGCAGTATTTT.

The chain carries TRBV10-3 and TRBJ2-1, with D possibly matching TRBD2 (6 bases). V shed 7 bases and J shed 5 bases, with 18 bases lying between them. CDR1 is ENHRY and CDR2 is SYGVKD in the germline V gene. The CDR3 contains 15 residues. The CDR3: CAIKARDLENNEQFF. CDR3 nucleotide sequence: TGTGCCATCAAGGCCAGGGACTTGGAGAACAATGAGCAGTTCTTC.

This clonotype has only a few counts. The chain joins TRBV21-1 to TRBJ2-7. TRBV21-1 has pseudogene status. The CDR3 has 11 amino acids. CDR3 loop: CASSNVREQYV. Written as DNA, the CDR3 is TGTGCCAGCAGCAATGTACGCGAGCAGTACGTC.

This clonotype was observed a few times. This chain uses TRBV7-3 with TRBJ1-6, with 7 bases matching TRBD1. V lost 3 bases to trimming and J lost 8 bases; unmatched junction nucleotides: 4. This CDR3 spans 14 amino acids. Looked up from germline, CDR1 is SGHTA and CDR2 is FQGTGA. CDR3 DNA sequence: TGTGCCAGCAGCTTTGGGACAGCCGATTCACCCCTCCACTTT. Amino acid sequence: CASSFGTADSPLHF.

This clonotype was found a few times. This sequence joins TRBV2 and TRBJ1-2; D is uncertain. Germline loops: CDR1 SNHLY, CDR2 FYNNEI. Trimming took off 7 bases at V and 2 bases at J, with 8 bases between the two ends. This CDR3 has 12 residues. CDR3 in DNA: TGTGCCAGCAAGGCCGCAAACTATGGCTACACCTTC. Protein sequence: CASKAANYGYTF.

The J gene is TRBJ2-1, the V gene TRBV5-1; D is undetermined. The CDR3 consists of 13 residues. V dropped 0 bases and J dropped 7 bases, with 8 bases sitting between them. Germline-derived CDR1 and CDR2 are SGHRS and YFSETQ. The CDR3 bases are TGCGCCAGCAGCTTGGTAGGATGGAATGAGCAGTTCTTC. Translated, it gives CASSLVGWNEQFF.

This clonotype was observed a few times. The chain carries TRBV9 and TRBJ2-4; 11 bases line up with TRBD2. This CDR3 is built from 17 residues. Germline loops: CDR1 SGDLS, CDR2 YYNGEE. J gave up 6 bases and V 0 bases, and 8 bases lay outside the gene matches. The CDR3 reads CASSVVASGGPGNIQYF. CDR3 DNA sequence: TGTGCCAGCAGCGTAGTAGCTAGCGGGGGGCCGGGAAACATTCAGTACTTC.

This clonotype occurred many times. The rearrangement links TRBV30 to TRBJ2-7, with 7 bases that match TRBD1. Trimming cost V 5 bases and J 3 bases; bases outside gene matches: 7. The V gene's germline CDR1 is GTSNPN and CDR2 SVGIG (reference sequence). The CDR3 sequence is 13 residues long. In DNA form, the CDR3 reads TGTGCCTGGGGTTGGACAGGCAGCTACGAGCAGTACTTC. Its protein is CAWGWTGSYEQYF.

This chain connects TRBV7-8 to TRBJ2-5, with D perhaps matching TRBD2 (6 bases). The CDR3 sequence is 13 residues long. V was cut by 7 bases and J by 12 bases, with 21 bases left in between. Germline V gene sequence: CDR1 SGHVS, CDR2 FQNEAQ. DNA for the CDR3: TGTGCCAGCACCCAGGAAACGGGACTCAGGGAGTACTTC. This codes for CASTQETGLREYF.

This clonotype occurred a few times. The V and J genes are TRBV5-6 and TRBJ2-3; D is ambiguous. Germline assignment: CDR1 SGHDT and CDR2 YYEEEE. The CDR3 is 15 amino acids. The V and J ends lost 4 bases and 2 bases respectively, with 14 bases between them. The CDR3 DNA sequence: TGTGCCAGCAGCCCAGGATATGGTAACACAGATACGCAGTATTTT. Its protein is CASSPGYGNTDTQYF.

This clonotype was counted only a few times. The V and J genes are TRBV4-1 and TRBJ2-5, with 7 bases that match TRBD1. Germline assignment: CDR1 MGHRA and CDR2 YSYEKL. This CDR3 has 14 amino acids. Unmatched junction bases numbered 6, after V lost 3 bases and J lost 5 bases. The CDR3 region is CASSHPDRPETQYF. CDR3 nucleotides: TGCGCCAGCAGCCATCCGGACAGGCCTGAGACCCAGTACTTC.

This clonotype was detected a few times. The chain has TRBV12-3 or TRBV12-4 and TRBJ1-1; D is unclear. V shed 3 bases and J shed 7 bases, with 12 bases lying between them. The CDR3 runs 13 residues. This chain's CDR3 is CASSFPSTSEAFF. The DNA of the CDR3 is TGTGCCAGCAGTTTTCCGAGTACTAGTGAAGCTTTCTTT.

This clonotype was counted a few times. This chain uses TRBV4-3 with TRBJ2-3; D perhaps matches TRBD1 (6 bases). V gave up 0 bases and J gave up 2 bases, with 15 bases separating them. The CDR3 is made up of 17 amino acids. Germline V gene data show CDR1 as LGHNA and CDR2 as YSLEER. The CDR3 nucleotides are TGCGCCAGCAGCCAAGAGGGAGCAGGGGAACCCACAGATACGCAGTATTTT. Translation: CASSQEGAGEPTDTQYF.

This clonotype was recorded at least ten times. The V call is TRBV6-2 or TRBV6-3, the J call TRBJ2-2, with D unclear. The V gene's germline CDR1 is MNHEY and CDR2 SVGEGT. CDR3 length equals 16 residues. V shed 4 bases and J shed 6 bases, with 18 bases lying between them. The CDR3 sequence: CASSLGIPWEPGELFF. The CDR3 DNA reads as TGTGCCAGCAGTTTGGGGATCCCTTGGGAACCCGGGGAGCTGTTTTTT.

This clonotype was counted between two and nine times. This chain joins TRBV27 and TRBJ2-3; TRBD2 agrees at 14 bases. The CDR3 is 19 amino acids. V shed 5 bases, J shed 0 bases, and the junction held 10 bases outside the gene matches. Germline CDR1 is MNHEY and CDR2 is SMNVEV (reference sequence). The CDR3 bases are TGTGCCAGCAGTCACCGCGGGACTAGCGGGGGTGCGAGCACAGATACGCAGTATTTT. It yields the protein CASSHRGTSGGASTDTQYF.

This clonotype showed up many times. This sequence joins TRBV7-2 and TRBJ2-7; 7 nucleotides align to TRBD1. J was trimmed by 6 bases and V by 2 bases; bases with no gene match: 1. This CDR3 is 12 amino acids long. The germline gives CDR1 SGHTA, CDR2 FQGNSA. CDR3 coding DNA: TGTGCCAGCAGCTTAAACAGGGGCGAGCAGTACTTC. Residues: CASSLNRGEQYF.

This clonotype was picked up many times. The J gene is TRBJ2-5, the V gene TRBV7-9; 8 bases line up with TRBD2. Trimming removed 5 bases from V and 3 bases from J; junction bases left unmatched: 2. The V gene's germline CDR1 is SEHNR and CDR2 FQNEAQ (reference sequence). The CDR3 sequence is 13 residues long. The DNA for the CDR3 is TGTGCCAGCAGCCCGACTAGCGAAGAGACCCAGTACTTC. Its protein is CASSPTSEETQYF.

The V call is TRBV6-5, the J call TRBJ2-7; tentatively, D is TRBD1 or TRBD2 (5 bases each). Germline V gives CDR1 MNHEY, CDR2 SVGAGI. The V end lost 5 bases, the J end lost 5 bases, and 10 bases lay between the germline ends. This CDR3 spans 12 amino acids. The DNA for the CDR3 is TGTGCCAGCAGTAGCAGGGACCACGAGCAGTACTTC. Amino acids: CASSSRDHEQYF.

The rearrangement uses TRBV12-3 or TRBV12-4 and TRBJ1-6; TRBD1 agrees at 7 bases. This CDR3 is built from 16 residues. Trimming took 7 bases from V and 7 from J; bases not matched to a gene: 13. The DNA for the CDR3 is TGTGCCAGCACCCTGGGACAGCTAATATGGAATTCACCCCTCCACTTT. This gives the protein CASTLGQLIWNSPLHF.

This clonotype has only a few counts. The J gene is TRBJ2-5, the V gene TRBV7-8, with TRBD2 matching over 10 bases. The CDR3 runs to 16 residues. Per germline, CDR1 SGHVS and CDR2 FQNEAQ. Trimming cost V 0 bases and J 5 bases; bases outside gene matches: 6. CDR3 amino acids: CASSLARLAGVETQYF. CDR3 in DNA: TGTGCCAGCAGCTTAGCGCGGCTAGCGGGGGTTGAGACCCAGTACTTC.

This rearrangement joins TRBV27 to TRBJ2-1; possible D gene TRBD1, 5 bases. CDR1 MNHEY and CDR2 SMNVEV come from the germline V gene (reference sequence). Trimming stripped 5 bases from V and 7 bases from J, with 24 bases between. CDR3 length equals 17 residues. Written as DNA, the CDR3 is TGTGCCAGCAGTGTAAGCCCGCGACAGAGACCTGGAAATGAGCAGTTCTTC. Encoded protein: CASSVSPRQRPGNEQFF.

This clonotype was observed a few times. This chain joins TRBV5-1 and TRBJ1-1; a weak D match, TRBD1 (6 bases). The CDR3 spans 15 residues. V lost 3 bases to trimming and J lost 4 bases, with 16 bases between them. Germline V lookup: CDR1 SGHRS, CDR2 YFSETQ. The CDR3 spells CASSSYPGAPTEAFF. The CDR3 DNA reads as TGCGCCAGCAGCTCATACCCGGGGGCACCCACTGAAGCTTTCTTT.

This clonotype was observed a few times. The V and J genes are TRBV6-1 and TRBJ1-2; no clear D gene. Per the germline V gene, CDR1 is MNHNS and CDR2 is SASEGT. The CDR3 runs to 13 residues. The V end lost 4 bases, the J end lost 2 bases, and 8 bases lay between the germline ends. The CDR3 region is CASSVMGNYGYTF. In nucleotides, the CDR3 is TGTGCCAGCAGTGTAATGGGGAACTATGGCTACACCTTC.

Only a few counts were recorded for this clonotype. V is TRBV5-1 and J is TRBJ1-1; D is perhaps TRBD1 (5 bases). The CDR3 runs to 15 residues. The germline CDR1 and CDR2 sequences are SGHRS and YFSETQ. V was cut by 3 bases and J by 1 base, with 13 bases left in between. The CDR3 protein is CASSYHGAGNTEAFF. The CDR3, as DNA: TGCGCCAGCAGCTACCATGGGGCAGGGAACACTGAAGCTTTCTTT.

The rearrangement joins TRBV20-1 to TRBJ1-3, with a weak D call TRBD1 (5 bases). The ends were cut back, 5 bases at V and 4 bases at J, with 12 bases in the middle. The CDR3 sequence is 13 residues long. The germline V gene has CDR1 DFQATT and CDR2 SNEGSKA (reference sequence). CDR3 DNA: TGCAGTGCTCACCGGGACGGAGGAAACACCATATATTTT. This gives the protein CSAHRDGGNTIYF.